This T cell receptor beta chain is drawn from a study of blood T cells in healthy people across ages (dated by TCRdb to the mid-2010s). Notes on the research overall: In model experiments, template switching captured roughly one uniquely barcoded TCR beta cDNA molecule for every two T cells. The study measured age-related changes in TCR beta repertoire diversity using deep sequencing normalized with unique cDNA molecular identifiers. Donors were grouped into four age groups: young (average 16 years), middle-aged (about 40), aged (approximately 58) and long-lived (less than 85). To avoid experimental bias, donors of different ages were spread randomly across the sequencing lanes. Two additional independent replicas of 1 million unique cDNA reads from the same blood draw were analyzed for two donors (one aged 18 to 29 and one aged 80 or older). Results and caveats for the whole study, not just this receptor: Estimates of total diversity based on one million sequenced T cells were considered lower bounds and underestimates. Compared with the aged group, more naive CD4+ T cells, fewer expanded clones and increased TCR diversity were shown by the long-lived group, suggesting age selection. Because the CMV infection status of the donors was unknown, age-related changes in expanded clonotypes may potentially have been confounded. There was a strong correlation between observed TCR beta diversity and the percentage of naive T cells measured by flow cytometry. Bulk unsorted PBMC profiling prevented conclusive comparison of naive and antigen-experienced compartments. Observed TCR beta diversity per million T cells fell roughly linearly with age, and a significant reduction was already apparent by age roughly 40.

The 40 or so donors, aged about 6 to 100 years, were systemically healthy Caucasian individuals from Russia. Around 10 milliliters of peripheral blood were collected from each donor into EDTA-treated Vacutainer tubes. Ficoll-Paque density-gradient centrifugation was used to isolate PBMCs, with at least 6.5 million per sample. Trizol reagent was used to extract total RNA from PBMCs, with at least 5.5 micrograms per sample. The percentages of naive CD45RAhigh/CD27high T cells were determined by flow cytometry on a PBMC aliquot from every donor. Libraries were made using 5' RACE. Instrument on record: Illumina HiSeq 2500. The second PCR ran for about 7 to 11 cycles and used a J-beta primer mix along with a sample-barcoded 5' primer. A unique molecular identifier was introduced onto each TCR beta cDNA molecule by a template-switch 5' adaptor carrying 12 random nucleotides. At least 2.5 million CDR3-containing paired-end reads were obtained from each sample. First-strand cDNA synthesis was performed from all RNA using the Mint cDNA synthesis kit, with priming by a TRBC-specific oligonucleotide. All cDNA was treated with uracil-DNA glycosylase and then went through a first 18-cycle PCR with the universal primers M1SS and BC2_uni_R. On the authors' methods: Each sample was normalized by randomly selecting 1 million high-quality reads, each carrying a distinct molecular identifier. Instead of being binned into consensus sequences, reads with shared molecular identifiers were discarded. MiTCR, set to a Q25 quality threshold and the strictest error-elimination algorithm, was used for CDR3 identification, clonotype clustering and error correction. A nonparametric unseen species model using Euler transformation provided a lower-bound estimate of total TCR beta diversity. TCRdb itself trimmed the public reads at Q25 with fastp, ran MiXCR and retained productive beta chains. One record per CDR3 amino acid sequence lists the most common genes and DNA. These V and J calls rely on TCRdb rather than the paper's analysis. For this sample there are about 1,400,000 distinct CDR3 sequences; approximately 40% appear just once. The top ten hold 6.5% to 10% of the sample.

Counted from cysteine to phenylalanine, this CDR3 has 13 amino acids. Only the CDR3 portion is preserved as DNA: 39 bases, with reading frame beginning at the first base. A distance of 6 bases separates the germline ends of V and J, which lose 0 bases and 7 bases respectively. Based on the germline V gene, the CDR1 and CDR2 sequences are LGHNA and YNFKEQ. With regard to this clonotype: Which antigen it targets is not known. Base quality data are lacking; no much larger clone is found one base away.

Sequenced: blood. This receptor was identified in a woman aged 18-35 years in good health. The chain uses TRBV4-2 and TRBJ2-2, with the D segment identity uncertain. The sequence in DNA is TGTGCCAGCAGCCAAGAGAAGGGCGGGGAGCTGTTTTTT. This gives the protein CASSQEKGGELFF.